The clone carrying this T cell receptor (beta chain) was found a few times. No antigen is known for it. Looked up from germline, CDR1 is LNHDA and CDR2 is SQIVND (reference sequence). The ends were cut back, 5 bases at V and 2 bases at J, with 6 bases in the middle. The CDR3 extends over 13 amino acids. Produced via immunoSEQ multiplex PCR; TCRdb's table is partial and in-frame only. The top ten hold over 2% of the sample, which has some 70,000 clones, almost 85% seen once. Autoimmune disease history or systemic immunosuppression barred patients. This entry comes from a study of OX40 agonist ivuxolimab in advanced cancers. Whole-study context: Eligibility rules accepted prior anti-PD-1, anti-PD-L1 or anti-CTLA-4 therapy, and around 40% had some.

Study-level points and caveats: Mean expanded clone counts were higher in CD8+ than CD4+ T cells.

Sequencing used CD4+ or CD8+ T cells sorted from blood, obtained in a trial of the OX40 agonist ivuxolimab. The TCR sequence derives from an adult with an advanced solid tumor such as melanoma, head and neck, liver or kidney cancer. V and J are TRBV19 and TRBJ1-4; weak D call: TRBD1 (5 bases). The CDR3 DNA is TGTGCCAGTAGTGGGACGACTAATGAAAAACTGTTTTTT. This codes for CASSGTTNEKLFF.